What follows describes a single T cell receptor (beta chain). The antigen is not known. The CDR3 covers 12 residues. CDR1 is MNHEY and CDR2 is SMNVEV in the germline V gene (reference sequence). V was clipped by 2 bases and J by 8 bases, with 9 bases between them. This sample is part of a study of cytomegalovirus exposure and HLA in healthy donors. The PCR contained 60 Vbeta and 13 Jbeta primers. The protocol was immunoSEQ multiplex PCR, while the TCRdb copy is restricted to in-frame clones and leaves out a portion. The repertoire table contains approximately 110,000 clones. Study-wide points: Most sequenced TCRs were rare (though some public TCRs occurred in many donors). In a later analysis, specific HLA alleles were associated with about 18,000 TCR beta sequences at a 0.05 false discovery rate.

Material: PBMCs. The TCR originated in a middle-aged man in good health and CMV-seronegative. The chain combines TRBV27 with TRBJ1-1; possibly TRBD1 for D (6 bases). For the CDR3, the DNA is TGTGCCAGCAGTTTAAGGGGGAAAGAAGCTTTCTTT. It codes for CASSLRGKEAFF.